The clone carrying this T cell receptor (beta chain) was seen a handful of times. What it binds is not known. Amplified TCR beta CDR3 regions came from RNA transcripts. A set of HTBI primers served as the primers for a first-round RT-PCR of the TCR CDR3. In TCRdb, the multiplex PCR reads were re-called with MiXCR into one record per CDR3 protein. The repertoire includes a few hundred thousand distinct CDR3 sequences, roughly 14% of them detected once, and under 8% sits in the top ten. These data originate in a study of T cells in Graves' hyperthyroidism and ophthalmopathy. The study, taken as a whole, reports: Peripheral blood also featured most of the thyroid clonotypes expanded above 0.001.

CDR1 and CDR2 (germline): SEHNR, FQNEAQ (reference sequence). The V segment lost 6 bases and the J segment 2 bases; nucleotides outside the gene matches: 8. The CDR3 sequence is 17 residues long. Source material: blood. The receptor was isolated from a woman between 25 and 40 years old with Graves' hyperthyroidism. J is TRBJ2-2 and V is TRBV7-9; TRBD2 agrees at 11 bases. The CDR3 loop is CASRYTGTSGNTGELFF. The DNA of the CDR3 is TGTGCCAGCAGATATACCGGGACTAGCGGAAACACCGGGGAGCTGTTTTTT.